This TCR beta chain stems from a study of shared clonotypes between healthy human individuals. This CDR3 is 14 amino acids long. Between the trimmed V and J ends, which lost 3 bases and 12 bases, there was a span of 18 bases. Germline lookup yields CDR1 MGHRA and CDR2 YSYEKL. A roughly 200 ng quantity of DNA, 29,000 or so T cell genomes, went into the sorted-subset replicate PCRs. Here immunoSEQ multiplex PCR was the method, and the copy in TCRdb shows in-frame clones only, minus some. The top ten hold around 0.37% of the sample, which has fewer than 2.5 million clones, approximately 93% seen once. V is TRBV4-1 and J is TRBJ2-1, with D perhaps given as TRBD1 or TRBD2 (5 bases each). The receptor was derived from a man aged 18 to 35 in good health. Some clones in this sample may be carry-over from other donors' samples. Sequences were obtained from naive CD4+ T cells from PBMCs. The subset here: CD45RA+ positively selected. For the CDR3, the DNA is TGCGCCAGCAGCCACAATCGAGCATCGGGGCTGCAGTTCTTC. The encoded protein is CASSHNRASGLQFF.